Each of the 20 T cell receptor beta chains below was sequenced from the same sample in a study of T cell clonality in common variable immunodeficiency. Libraries were prepared by immunoSEQ multiplex PCR; TCRdb keeps only in-frame clonotypes and omits some of them. The sample is made up of 45,000 to 55,000 clones, none counted only once. Source material: peripheral blood mononuclear cells. These TCRs come from a person between 18 and 75 years old in good health.

This clone appeared many times. The sequence runs out 3 residues before the end of the CDR3; the remainder is reconstructed from the germline J gene. V usage is TRBV5-1 and J usage is TRBJ1-1, with D uncertain. From germline, CDR1 is SGHRS and CDR2 YFSETQ. This CDR3 has 13 amino acids. The sequenced part of the CDR3 DNA is TGCGCCAGCAGCTTGGCCTCTAGGAGTTCC. This gives the protein CASSLASRSS. Given in full, the CDR3 is CASSLASRSSAFF.

This clone was counted many times. The read comes to an end 3 residues before the CDR3 does, leaving the germline J gene to fill in the end. The V gene is TRBV7-2, the J gene TRBJ2-7; D is unresolved. V lost 6 bases and J 3 bases, leaving 12 bases between the germline ends. The CDR3 runs 13 residues. Germline lookup yields CDR1 SGHTA and CDR2 FQGNSA. CDR3 DNA (partial): TGTGCCAGCAGTTCAGTGGCTAGCTACGAG. Translating it yields CASSSVASYE. The full CDR3 protein is CASSSVASYEQYF.

In its sample, this clone was seen many times. The read stops 3 residues short of the end of the CDR3; the missing end is completed from the germline J gene. V and J are TRBV7-2 and TRBJ2-3; D is unclear. CDR3 length equals 12 residues. Trimming left V 8 bases short and J 4 bases short, with 10 bases between. Germline CDR1 is SGHTA and CDR2 is FQGNSA. The part of the CDR3 DNA that was read is TGTGCCAGCGGCCGGGTGGCAGATACG. The encoded protein is CASGRVADT. The whole CDR3 protein reads CASGRVADTQYF.

This clone was picked up many times. The sequenced fragment ends 3 residues before the CDR3 boundary, so the rest is inferred from the germline J gene. The chain joins TRBV6-1 to TRBJ1-2, with D unresolved. Germline CDR1 is MNHNS and CDR2 is SASEGT. The CDR3 loop spans 14 amino acids. Incomplete CDR3 DNA: TGTGCCAGCAGTGAAGCCGCGAGGGCGGGGGGC. Translated, it gives CASSEAARAGG. The whole CDR3 protein is CASSEAARAGGYTF.

This clone was detected many times. The missing CDR3 end, 3 residues past where the read stops, is filled in from the germline J gene. The chain recombines TRBV11-2 with TRBJ2-7, with 7 bases that match TRBD2. V was clipped by 5 bases and J by 2 bases; unmatched bases: 3. There are 13 residues in the CDR3. The germline gives CDR1 SGHAT, CDR2 FQNNGV. The sequenced part of the CDR3 DNA is TGTGCCAGCAGCATCGGGACTACCTACGAG. Its protein is CASSIGTTYE. Given in full, the CDR3 is CASSIGTTYEQYF.

This clone was detected many times. The CDR3 extends 3 residues past the end of the read, so its final part is completed from the germline J gene. The chain couples TRBV20-1 to TRBJ2-7; perhaps TRBD1 as D (5 bases). The CDR3 is made up of 14 amino acids. Germline CDR1 and CDR2: DFQATT and SNEGSKA (reference sequence). V lost 2 bases to trimming and J lost 0 bases, with 11 bases between them. Partial CDR3 DNA: TGCAGTGCTAGACCCAAGGACAACTCCTACGAG. Encoded protein: CSARPKDNSYE. The CDR3 reads in full as CSARPKDNSYEQYF.

This clone was counted at least ten times. The read ends 3 residues before the CDR3 terminus; that terminus is restored from the germline J gene. The genes are TRBV7-9 and TRBJ2-3, with D possibly TRBD1 on 6 matching bases. Germline CDR1 reads SEHNR; CDR2 reads FQNEAQ (reference sequence). The CDR3 spans 14 residues. The sequenced CDR3 bases are TGTGCCAGCAGCCCGCAGGGGACAACTTACCCG. It yields the protein CASSPQGTTYP. The whole CDR3 sequence is CASSPQGTTYPQYF.

This clone was seen many times. The read finishes 3 residues shy of the CDR3 end, and the germline J gene is used to complete it. The chain uses TRBV12-3 or TRBV12-4 and TRBJ2-7, with TRBD2 matching 11 bases. The CDR3 is 15 amino acids. The V segment lost 5 bases and the J segment 2 bases; nucleotides outside the gene matches: 5. CDR3 loop: CASSGGTSGAYEQYF. CDR3 DNA (partial): TGTGCCAGCAGTGGGGGGACTAGCGGAGCCTACGAG.

This clone was counted ten times or more. The CDR3 goes on 3 residues after the read ends, and that part is filled in from the germline J gene. Other DNA sequences within the sample encode an identical CDR3. V and J are TRBV6-4 and TRBJ2-6; possible D gene TRBD2, 6 bases. The V gene lost 4 bases and the J gene lost 3 bases, with 10 bases spanning the gap. The germline V gene encodes CDR1 MRHNA and CDR2 SNTAGT. The CDR3 is 15 amino acids. CDR3 bases read: TGTGCCAGCAGTGGAAGGGGACTTGGGGCCAACGTC. This codes for CASSGRGLGANV. The complete CDR3 sequence is CASSGRGLGANVLTF.

This clone was detected ten times or more. The CDR3 extends 3 residues past the end of the read, so its final part is completed from the germline J gene. The chain has TRBV20-1 and TRBJ2-2; D is ambiguous. The CDR3 has 13 residues. Between the trimmed V and J ends, which lost 3 bases and 7 bases, there was a span of 12 bases. Germline CDR1 reads DFQATT; CDR2 reads SNEGSKA (reference sequence). CDR3 sequence: CSASRVSIGELFF. The part of the CDR3 DNA that was read is TGCAGTGCTAGCCGGGTGTCCATCGGGGAG.

This clone was detected ten times or more. The sequenced fragment ends 3 residues before the CDR3 boundary, so the rest is inferred from the germline J gene. The chain couples TRBV5-6 to TRBJ2-5; 12 bases agree with TRBD2. The CDR3 has 15 amino acids. Germline V gene data show CDR1 as SGHDT and CDR2 as YYEEEE. Losses at the gene ends were 5 bases for V and 1 base for J; bases not matched to a gene: 3. The sequenced part of the CDR3 DNA is TGTGCCAGCAGTGGACTAGCGGGACCCCAAGAGACC. This sequence encodes CASSGLAGPQET. Given in full, the CDR3 is CASSGLAGPQETQYF.

This clone has a count of ten or more. The read ends 3 residues before the CDR3 terminus; that terminus is restored from the germline J gene. The chain employs TRBV19 and TRBJ1-1; 8 nucleotides align to TRBD1. V lost 6 bases, J lost 0 bases, and 6 bases stayed unmatched. CDR3 size: 15 residues. Germline V gene lookup returns CDR1 LNHDA and CDR2 SQIVND (reference sequence). The sequenced part of the CDR3 DNA is TGTGCCAGTAGCCTGACAGGGGACATGAACACTGAA. Encoded protein: CASSLTGDMNTE. The whole CDR3 protein reads CASSLTGDMNTEAFF.

This clone was counted at least ten times. The read comes to an end 3 residues before the CDR3 does, leaving the germline J gene to fill in the end. The chain recombines TRBV7-2 with TRBJ1-1; D possibly corresponds to TRBD1 (5 bases). V shed 0 bases and J shed 3 bases, with 8 bases lying between them. This CDR3 is 14 amino acids long. Germline values: CDR1 SGHTA, CDR2 FQGNSA. This CDR3 is CASSLAPGDTEAFF. The sequenced part of the CDR3 DNA is TGTGCCAGCAGCTTAGCACCGGGGGACACTGAA.

This clone was counted ten times or more. The read ends 3 residues shy of where the CDR3 ends; the end is completed using the germline J gene. The V and J genes are TRBV5-1 and TRBJ2-5; 7 positions match TRBD2. The germline V gene encodes CDR1 SGHRS and CDR2 YFSETQ. Losses at the gene ends were 2 bases for V and 3 bases for J; bases not matched to a gene: 4. The CDR3 runs 14 residues. The CDR3 DNA, read in part, is TGCGCCAGCAGCTTTTGGCGGGAGAAAGAGACC. Amino acid sequence: CASSFWREKET. The entire CDR3 protein reads CASSFWREKETQYF.

This clone was counted many times. The CDR3 end falls 3 residues outside the read, so it is completed with the germline J gene. This sequence joins TRBV19 and TRBJ1-4; D not resolved. Germline V gene data show CDR1 as LNHDA and CDR2 as SQIVND (reference sequence). CDR3 length: 16 amino acids. V lost 5 bases, J lost 0 bases, and 13 bases lay in between. Partial CDR3 DNA: TGTGCCAGTAGTCCCTTGACATTCTCAACTAATGAAAAA. This codes for CASSPLTFSTNEK. The CDR3 in its entirety is CASSPLTFSTNEKLFF.

This clone came up many times. Read sequence stops 3 residues before the CDR3 end, and the germline J gene provides the missing end. The chain links TRBV4-2 to TRBJ1-2, with D maybe TRBD1 (5 bases). The CDR3 spans 15 residues. V was pared by 0 bases and J by 4 bases, with 12 bases between. Looked up from germline, CDR1 is LGHNA and CDR2 is YNFKEQ. The CDR3 bases that were read are TGTGCCAGCAGCCAAGACGAGGGAGACAGCTATGGC. It specifies CASSQDEGDSYG. The full CDR3 protein is CASSQDEGDSYGYTF.

This clone has at least ten counts. The part of the CDR3 DNA that was read is TGTGCCAGCAGCCCGGGACAGGACTATGGC. It encodes CASSPGQDYG. In full, the CDR3 is CASSPGQDYGYTF. The chain couples TRBV5-6 to TRBJ1-2; the match to TRBD1 covers 8 bases. The read ends 3 residues before the CDR3 terminus; that terminus is restored from the germline J gene. CDR1 is SGHDT and CDR2 is YYEEEE in the germline V gene. The V and J ends lost 4 bases and 3 bases, in that order; junction bases with no gene match: 2. The CDR3 sequence is 13 residues long.

The sequenced CDR3 bases are TGCGCCATCCAGACCTCGGGAGACCGGGGCGAG. It translates to CAIQTSGDRGE. The CDR3 reads in full as CAIQTSGDRGEQYF. V is TRBV10-2 and J is TRBJ2-7; maybe TRBD2 (6 bases). The CDR3 goes on 3 residues after the read ends, and that part is filled in from the germline J gene. Germline-derived CDR1 and CDR2 are WSHSY and SAAADI. The V end lost 10 bases, the J end lost 6 bases, and 22 bases lay between the germline ends. The CDR3 runs 14 residues.

This clone occurred many times. The sequence runs out 3 residues before the end of the CDR3; the remainder is reconstructed from the germline J gene. This specimen includes other DNA sequences encoding the same CDR3. This chain connects TRBV19 to TRBJ2-7; 8 nucleotides line up with TRBD2. The CDR3 is 14 residues long. Trimming took 4 bases from V and 0 from J; bases not matched to a gene: 2. Germline V gene lookup returns CDR1 LNHDA and CDR2 SQIVND (reference sequence). This CDR3 is CASSTTSGSYEQYF. Incomplete CDR3 DNA: TGTGCCAGTAGTACTACTAGCGGCTCCTACGAG.

This clone was observed many times. The CDR3 is cut off 3 residues early in the read; its end comes from the germline J gene. This chain connects TRBV28 to TRBJ2-3; 11 nucleotides agree with TRBD2. This CDR3 has 18 amino acids. Trimming cost V 8 bases and J 4 bases; bases outside gene matches: 17. CDR1 MDHEN and CDR2 SYDVKM come from the germline V gene. This chain's CDR3 is CASFSSGTSGPDPDTQYF. The DNA read from the CDR3 is TGTGCCAGCTTCTCCTCCGGGACTAGCGGCCCGGACCCAGATACG.